This TCR beta chain was captured by sequencing in a study of T cell changes during pregnancy in multiple sclerosis. The table came from immunoSEQ multiplex PCR; TCRdb's copy has only in-frame clones and leaves some out. The sample has 70,000 to 95,000 clones; just over 90% are singletons. This clone showed up just a few times. This receptor was identified in a female donor with multiple sclerosis, enrolled in a pregnancy study. Sequencing used CD4+ T cells from peripheral blood mononuclear cells, obtained in the second trimester of pregnancy.

As DNA, the CDR3 is TGCGCCAGCTTCCCCAAGGGGTCGAACACTGAAGCTTTCTTT. Residues: CASFPKGSNTEAFF. The chain has TRBV10-2 and TRBJ1-1; the D gene is possibly TRBD1 (5 bases). V was pared by 8 bases and J by 1 base, with 14 bases between. This CDR3 region has 14 residues. The germline CDR1 and CDR2 sequences are WSHSY and SAAADI.